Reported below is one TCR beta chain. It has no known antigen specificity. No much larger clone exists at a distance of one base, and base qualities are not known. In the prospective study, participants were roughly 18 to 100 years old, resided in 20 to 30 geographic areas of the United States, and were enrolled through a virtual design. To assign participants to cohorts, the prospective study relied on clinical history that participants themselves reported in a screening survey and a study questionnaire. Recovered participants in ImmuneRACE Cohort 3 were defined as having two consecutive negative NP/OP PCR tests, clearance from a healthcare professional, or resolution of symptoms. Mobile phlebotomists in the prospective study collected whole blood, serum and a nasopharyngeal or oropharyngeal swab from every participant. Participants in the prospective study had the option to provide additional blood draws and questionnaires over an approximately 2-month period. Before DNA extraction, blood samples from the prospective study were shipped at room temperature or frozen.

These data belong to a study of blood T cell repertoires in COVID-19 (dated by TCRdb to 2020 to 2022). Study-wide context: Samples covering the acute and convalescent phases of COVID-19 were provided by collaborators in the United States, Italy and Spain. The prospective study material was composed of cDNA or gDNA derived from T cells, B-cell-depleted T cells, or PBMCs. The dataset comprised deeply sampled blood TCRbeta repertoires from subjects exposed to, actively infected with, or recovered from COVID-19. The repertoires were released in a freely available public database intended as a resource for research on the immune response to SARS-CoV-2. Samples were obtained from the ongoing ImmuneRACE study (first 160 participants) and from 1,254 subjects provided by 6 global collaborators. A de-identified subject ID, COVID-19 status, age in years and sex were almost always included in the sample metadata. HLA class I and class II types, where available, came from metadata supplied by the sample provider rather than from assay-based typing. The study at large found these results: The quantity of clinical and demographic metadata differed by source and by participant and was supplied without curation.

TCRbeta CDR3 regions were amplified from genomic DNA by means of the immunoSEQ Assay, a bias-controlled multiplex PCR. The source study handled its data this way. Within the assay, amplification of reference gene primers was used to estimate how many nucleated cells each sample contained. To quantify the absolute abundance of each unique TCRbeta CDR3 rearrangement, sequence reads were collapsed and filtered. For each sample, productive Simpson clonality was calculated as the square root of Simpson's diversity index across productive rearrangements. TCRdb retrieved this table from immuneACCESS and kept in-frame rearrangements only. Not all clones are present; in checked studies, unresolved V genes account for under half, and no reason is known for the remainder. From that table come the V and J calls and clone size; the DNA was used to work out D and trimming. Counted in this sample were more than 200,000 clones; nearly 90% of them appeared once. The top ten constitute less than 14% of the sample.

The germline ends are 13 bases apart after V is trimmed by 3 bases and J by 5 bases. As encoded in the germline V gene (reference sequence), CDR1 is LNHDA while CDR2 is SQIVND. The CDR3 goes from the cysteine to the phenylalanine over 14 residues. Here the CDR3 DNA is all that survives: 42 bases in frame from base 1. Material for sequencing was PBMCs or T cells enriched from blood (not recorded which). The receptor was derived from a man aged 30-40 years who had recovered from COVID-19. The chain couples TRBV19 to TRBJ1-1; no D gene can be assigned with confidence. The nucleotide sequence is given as TGTGCCAGTAGTATCTCCGGGGTGGGGACTGAAGCTTTCTTT. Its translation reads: CASSISGVGTEAFF.